The sample holds many counts of the clone carrying this TCR beta chain. Its specificity is unknown. The source of the sample is a study of T cells after yellow fever vaccination. Study details: The SMART-Seq v4 Ultra Low Input method served to prepare the low-cell-number fractions. Study observations and caveats: Although the secondary response was weaker, it peaked faster, at day 5 versus 15. Repertoires sorted by FACS could include abundant clonotypes that are contaminants from the bulk population. Reappearing after the booster were most of the clones from primary vaccination (96% CD4, around 88% CD8).

Germline CDR1 is SGHRS and CDR2 is YFSETQ. The CDR3 spans 14 residues. V trimming: 7 bases; J trimming: 3 bases; junction bases outside the gene matches: 5. Each CDR3 protein gets one entry after TCRdb re-called the 5' RACE reads with MiXCR. In the table there are 250,000 to 400,000 distinct CDR3 sequences, 4.1% of which are singletons. This TCR came from a man between 18 and 29 years old who received the YFV17D yellow fever vaccine. The rearrangement links TRBV5-1 to TRBJ2-5; 11 positions agree with TRBD2. The sequencing used PBMCs, collected 5 days after the yellow fever booster vaccination. The CDR3 loop is CASAPGLAEETQYF. The CDR3 nucleotides are TGCGCCAGCGCCCCGGGACTAGCGGAAGAGACCCAGTACTTC. The full variable domain, in which reference TRBV5-1 and TRBJ2-5 provide the parts outside the CDR3, is KAGVTQTPRYLIKTRGQQVTLSCSPISGHRSVSWYQQTPGQGLQFLFEYFSETQRNKGNFPGRFSGRQFSNSRSEMNVSTLELGDSALYLCASAPGLAEETQYFGPGTRLLVL.